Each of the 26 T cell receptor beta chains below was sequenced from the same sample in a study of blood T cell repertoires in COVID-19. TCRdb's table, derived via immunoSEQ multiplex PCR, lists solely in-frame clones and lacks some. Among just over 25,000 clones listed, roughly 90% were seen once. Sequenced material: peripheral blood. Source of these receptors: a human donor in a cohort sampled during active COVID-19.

The CDR3 DNA follows: TGTGCCAGCAGCTTAGGGCGTGGCAGGGGTCAAGAGACCCAGTACTTC. This gives the protein CASSLGRGRGQETQYF. The rearrangement links TRBV7-2 to TRBJ2-5; TRBD1 might be the D (6 bases). This CDR3 is 16 amino acids long. Trimming stripped 1 base from V and 2 bases from J, with 14 bases between. CDR1 and CDR2 (germline): SGHTA, FQGNSA.

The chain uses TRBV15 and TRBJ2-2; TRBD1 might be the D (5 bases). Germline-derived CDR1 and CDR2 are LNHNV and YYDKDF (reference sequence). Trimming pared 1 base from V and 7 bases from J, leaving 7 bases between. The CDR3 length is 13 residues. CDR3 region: CATSRAGLGELFF. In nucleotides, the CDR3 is TGTGCCACCAGCAGAGCAGGGCTCGGGGAGCTGTTTTTT. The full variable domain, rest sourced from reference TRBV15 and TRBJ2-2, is DAMVIQNPRYQVTQFGKPVTLSCSQTLNHNVMYWYQQKSSQAPKLLFHYYDKDFNNEADTPDNFQSRRPNTSFCFLDIRSPGLGDTAMYLCATSRAGLGELFFGEGSRLTVL.

Here the CDR3 DNA reads TGTGCCAGCAGTTCCCGACAGGGGGACAATCAGCCCCAGCATTTT. Residues: CASSSRQGDNQPQHF. This chain uses TRBV6-6 with TRBJ1-5; 9 bases map to TRBD1. This CDR3 is built from 15 residues. Germline trimming cut 4 bases from V and 3 bases from J; bases unmatched to any gene: 4. CDR1 is MNHNY and CDR2 is SVGAGI in the germline V gene (reference sequence).

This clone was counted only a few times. CDR3 protein: CASSSGGNEQFF. Here the CDR3 DNA reads TGTGCCAGTAGTTCGGGGGGCAATGAGCAGTTCTTC. This rearrangement joins TRBV19 to TRBJ2-1; 7 bases are a match to TRBD2. Germline values: CDR1 LNHDA, CDR2 SQIVND (reference sequence). CDR3 size: 12 residues. J lost 6 bases, V lost 5 bases, and 1 base had no gene match.

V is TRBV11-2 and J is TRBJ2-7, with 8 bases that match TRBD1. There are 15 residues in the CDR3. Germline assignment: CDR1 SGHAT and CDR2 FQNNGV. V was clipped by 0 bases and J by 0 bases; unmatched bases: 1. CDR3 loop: CASSLEGTGSYEQYF. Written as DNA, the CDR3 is TGTGCCAGCAGCTTAGAAGGGACAGGCTCCTACGAGCAGTACTTC.

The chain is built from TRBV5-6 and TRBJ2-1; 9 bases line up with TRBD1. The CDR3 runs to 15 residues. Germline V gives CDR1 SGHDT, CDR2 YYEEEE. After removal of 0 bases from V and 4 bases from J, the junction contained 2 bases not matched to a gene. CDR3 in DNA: TGTGCCAGCAGCTTGGAAGGGACAGGGTACAATGAGCAGTTCTTC. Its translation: CASSLEGTGYNEQFF. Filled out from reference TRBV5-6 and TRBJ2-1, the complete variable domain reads DAGVTQSPTHLIKTRGQQVTLRCSPKSGHDTVSWYQQALGQGPQFIFQYYEEEERQRGNFPDRFSGHQFPNYSSELNVNALLLGDSALYLCASSLEGTGYNEQFFGPGTRLTVL.

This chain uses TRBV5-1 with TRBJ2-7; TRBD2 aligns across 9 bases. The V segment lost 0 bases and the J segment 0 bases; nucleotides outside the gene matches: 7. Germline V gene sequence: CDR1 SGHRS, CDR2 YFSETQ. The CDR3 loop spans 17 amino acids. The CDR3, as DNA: TGCGCCAGCAGCTTGGGGCCTAGCGGGGTTAGCTCCTACGAGCAGTACTTC. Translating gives CASSLGPSGVSSYEQYF.

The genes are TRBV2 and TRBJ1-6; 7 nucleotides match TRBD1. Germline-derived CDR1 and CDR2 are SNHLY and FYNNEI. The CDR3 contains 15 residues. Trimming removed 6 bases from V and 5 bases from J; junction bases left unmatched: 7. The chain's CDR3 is CASRVGTVHNSPLHF. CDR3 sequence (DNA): TGTGCCAGCAGGGTAGGGACAGTCCATAATTCACCCCTCCACTTT.

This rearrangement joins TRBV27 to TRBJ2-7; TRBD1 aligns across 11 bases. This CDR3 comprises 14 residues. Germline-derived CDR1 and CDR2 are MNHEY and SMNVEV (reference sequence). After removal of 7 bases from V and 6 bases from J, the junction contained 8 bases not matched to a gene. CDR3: CASKGGQGAGEQYF. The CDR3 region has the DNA TGTGCCAGCAAGGGAGGACAGGGGGCCGGCGAGCAGTACTTC.

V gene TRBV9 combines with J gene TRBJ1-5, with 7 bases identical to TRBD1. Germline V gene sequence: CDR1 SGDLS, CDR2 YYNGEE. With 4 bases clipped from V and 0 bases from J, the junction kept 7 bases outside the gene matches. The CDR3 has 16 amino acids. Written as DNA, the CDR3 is TGTGCCAGCAGCAAACAGGGGCCCTATAGCAATCAGCCCCAGCATTTT. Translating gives CASSKQGPYSNQPQHF.

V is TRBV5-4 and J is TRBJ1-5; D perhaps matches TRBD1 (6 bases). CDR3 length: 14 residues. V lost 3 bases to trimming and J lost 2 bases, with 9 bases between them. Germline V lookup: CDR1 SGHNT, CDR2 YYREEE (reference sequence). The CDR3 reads CASSSGVGNQPQHF. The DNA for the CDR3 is TGTGCCAGCAGCTCAGGGGTTGGCAATCAGCCCCAGCATTTT.

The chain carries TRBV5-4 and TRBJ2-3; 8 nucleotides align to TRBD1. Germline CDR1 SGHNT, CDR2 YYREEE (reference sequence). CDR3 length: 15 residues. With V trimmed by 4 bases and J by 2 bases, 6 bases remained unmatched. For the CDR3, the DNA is TGTGCCAGCAGCGGCGGACAGGGATTCACAGATACGCAGTATTTT. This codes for CASSGGQGFTDTQYF.

CDR3 nucleotides: TGTGCCAGCAGTTCAGGCTACAATGAGCAGTTCTTC. This sequence encodes CASSSGYNEQFF. The chain couples TRBV6-2 or TRBV6-3 to TRBJ2-1; D call uncertain. The germline gives CDR1 MNHEY, CDR2 SVGEGT. Deletions cut 4 bases from V and 3 bases from J, with 4 bases between. CDR3 length equals 12 residues.

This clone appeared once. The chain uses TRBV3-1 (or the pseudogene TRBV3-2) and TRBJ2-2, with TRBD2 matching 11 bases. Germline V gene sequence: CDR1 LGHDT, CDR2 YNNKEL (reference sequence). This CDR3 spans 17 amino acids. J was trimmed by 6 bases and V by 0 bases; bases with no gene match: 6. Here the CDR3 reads CASSQDTSGSGSGELFF. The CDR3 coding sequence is TGTGCCAGCAGCCAAGATACTAGCGGGAGTGGGTCCGGGGAGCTGTTTTTT.

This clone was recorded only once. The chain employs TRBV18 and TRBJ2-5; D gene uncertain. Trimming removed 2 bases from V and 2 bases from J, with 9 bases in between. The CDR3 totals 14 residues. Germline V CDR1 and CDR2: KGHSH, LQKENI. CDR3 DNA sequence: TGTGCCAGCTCACCATTAGGCGGACAAGAGACCCAGTACTTC. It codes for CASSPLGGQETQYF.

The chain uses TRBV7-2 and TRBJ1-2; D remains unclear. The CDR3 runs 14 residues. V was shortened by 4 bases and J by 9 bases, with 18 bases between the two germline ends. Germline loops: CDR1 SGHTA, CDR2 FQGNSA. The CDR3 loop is CASSSLKAGFSYTF. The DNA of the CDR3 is TGTGCCAGCAGCTCCTTAAAGGCGGGGTTTAGCTACACCTTC.

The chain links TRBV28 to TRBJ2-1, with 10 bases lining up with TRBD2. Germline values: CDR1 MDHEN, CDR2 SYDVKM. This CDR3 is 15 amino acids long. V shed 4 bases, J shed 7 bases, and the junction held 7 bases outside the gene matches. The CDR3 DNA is TGTGCCAGCAGTTCCCCAGGACTAGCGGATAATGAGCAGTTCTTC. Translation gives CASSSPGLADNEQFF.

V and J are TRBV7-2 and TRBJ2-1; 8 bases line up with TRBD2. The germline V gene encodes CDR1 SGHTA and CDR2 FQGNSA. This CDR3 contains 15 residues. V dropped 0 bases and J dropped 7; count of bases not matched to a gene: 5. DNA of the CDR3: TGTGCCAGCAGCTTAGCGCCTAGCGGGCAGAATGAGCAGTTCTTC. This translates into CASSLAPSGQNEQFF.

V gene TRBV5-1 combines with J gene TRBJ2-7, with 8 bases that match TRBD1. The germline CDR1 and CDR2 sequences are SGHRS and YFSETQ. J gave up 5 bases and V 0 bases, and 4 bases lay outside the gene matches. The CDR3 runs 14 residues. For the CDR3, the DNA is TGCGCCAGCAGCTTGGCAGGGGGCTCGAACGAGCAGTACTTC. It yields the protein CASSLAGGSNEQYF.

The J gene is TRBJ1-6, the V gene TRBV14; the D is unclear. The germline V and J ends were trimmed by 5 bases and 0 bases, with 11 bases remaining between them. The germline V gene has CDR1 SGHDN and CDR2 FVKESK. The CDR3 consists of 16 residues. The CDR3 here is CASSDNSRSYNSPLHF. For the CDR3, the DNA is TGTGCCAGCAGCGACAACTCACGCTCCTATAATTCACCCCTCCACTTT.

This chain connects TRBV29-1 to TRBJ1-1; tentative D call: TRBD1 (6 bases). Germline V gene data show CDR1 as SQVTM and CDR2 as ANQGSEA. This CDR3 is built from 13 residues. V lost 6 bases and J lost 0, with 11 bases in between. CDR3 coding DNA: TGCAGCGTACGAACAGGGATGAACACTGAAGCTTTCTTT. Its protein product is CSVRTGMNTEAFF.

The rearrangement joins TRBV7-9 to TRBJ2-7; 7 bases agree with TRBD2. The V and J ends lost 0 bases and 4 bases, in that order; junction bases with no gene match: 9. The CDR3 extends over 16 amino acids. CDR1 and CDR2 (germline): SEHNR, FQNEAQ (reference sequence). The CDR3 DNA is TGTGCCAGCAGCTTAGCGCCTCGGTGGGGGGGTTACGAGCAGTACTTC. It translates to CASSLAPRWGGYEQYF.

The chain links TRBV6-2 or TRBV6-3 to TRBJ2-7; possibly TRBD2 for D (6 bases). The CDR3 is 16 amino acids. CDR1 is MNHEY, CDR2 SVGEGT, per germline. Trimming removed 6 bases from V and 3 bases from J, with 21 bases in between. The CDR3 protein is CASSLTTWSGVYEQYF. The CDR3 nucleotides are TGTGCCAGCAGCCTAACGACCTGGTCGGGAGTCTACGAGCAGTACTTC.

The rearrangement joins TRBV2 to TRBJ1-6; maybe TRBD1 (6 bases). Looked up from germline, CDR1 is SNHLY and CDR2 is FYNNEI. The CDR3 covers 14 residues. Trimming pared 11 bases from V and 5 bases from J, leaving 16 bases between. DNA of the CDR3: TGTGCCGACAAAAGGGACACTAATAATTCACCCCTCCACTTT. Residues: CADKRDTNNSPLHF.

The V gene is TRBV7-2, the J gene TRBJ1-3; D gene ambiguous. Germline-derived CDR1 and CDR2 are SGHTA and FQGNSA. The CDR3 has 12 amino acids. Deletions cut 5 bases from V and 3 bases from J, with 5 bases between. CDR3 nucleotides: TGTGCCAGCAGCCGTAGTGGAAACACCATATATTTT. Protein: CASSRSGNTIYF.

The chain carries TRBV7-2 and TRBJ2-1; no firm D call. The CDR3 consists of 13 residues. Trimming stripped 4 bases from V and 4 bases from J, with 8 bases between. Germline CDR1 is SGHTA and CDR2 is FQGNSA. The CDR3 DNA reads TGTGCCAGCAGCTACTCTGAGTACAATGAGCAGTTCTTC. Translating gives CASSYSEYNEQFF.